This entry is about one TCR beta chain. Sequencing was performed with immunoSEQ multiplex PCR; in TCRdb, only in-frame clones are kept and a portion is missing. The sample includes fewer than 250,000 clones. This sample stems from a study of control samples from healthy donors and cancer patients. CDR3 length equals 16 residues. Looked up from germline, CDR1 is SGHTS and CDR2 is YDEGEE. The V segment lost 2 bases and the J segment 6 bases; nucleotides outside the gene matches: 5. Sequenced sample: blood. The sequence was collected from a woman in her 30s in good health. This rearrangement joins TRBV5-8 to TRBJ1-6; 10 bases match TRBD1. CDR3 DNA: TGTGCCAGCAGCTTAGGGGACAGGGGTTTTAATTCACCCCTCCACTTT. Protein sequence: CASSLGDRGFNSPLHF.